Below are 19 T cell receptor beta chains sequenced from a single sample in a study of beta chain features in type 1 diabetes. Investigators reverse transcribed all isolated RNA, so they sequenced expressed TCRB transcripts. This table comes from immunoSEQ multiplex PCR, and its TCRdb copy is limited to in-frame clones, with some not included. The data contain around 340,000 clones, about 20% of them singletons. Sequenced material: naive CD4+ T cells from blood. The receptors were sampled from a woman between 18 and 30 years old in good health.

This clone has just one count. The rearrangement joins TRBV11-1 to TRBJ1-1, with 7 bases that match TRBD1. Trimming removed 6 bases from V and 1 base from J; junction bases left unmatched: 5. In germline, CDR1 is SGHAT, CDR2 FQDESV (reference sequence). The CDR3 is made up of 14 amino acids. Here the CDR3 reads CASRRTGQNTEAFF. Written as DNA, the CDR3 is TGTGCCAGCAGGAGGACAGGCCAGAACACTGAAGCTTTCTTT.

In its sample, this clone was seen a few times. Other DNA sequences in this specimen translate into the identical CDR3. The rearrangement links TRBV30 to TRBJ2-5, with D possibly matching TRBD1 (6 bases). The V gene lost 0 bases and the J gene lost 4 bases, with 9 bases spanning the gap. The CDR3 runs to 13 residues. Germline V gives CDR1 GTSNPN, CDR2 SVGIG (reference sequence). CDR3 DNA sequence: TGTGCCTGGAGTGTACAGGGACGAGAGACCCAGTACTTC. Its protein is CAWSVQGRETQYF.

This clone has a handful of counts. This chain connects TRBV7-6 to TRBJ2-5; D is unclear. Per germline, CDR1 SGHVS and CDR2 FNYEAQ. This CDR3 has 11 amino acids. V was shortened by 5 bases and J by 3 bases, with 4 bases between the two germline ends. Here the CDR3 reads CASSREETQYF. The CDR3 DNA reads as TGTGCCAGCAGCCGCGAAGAGACCCAGTACTTC.

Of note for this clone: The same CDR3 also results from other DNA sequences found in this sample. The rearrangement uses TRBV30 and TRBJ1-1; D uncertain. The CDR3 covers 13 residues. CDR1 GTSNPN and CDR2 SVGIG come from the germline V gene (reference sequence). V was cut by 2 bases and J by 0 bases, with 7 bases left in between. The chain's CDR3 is CAWSRGLNTEAFF. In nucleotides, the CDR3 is TGTGCCTGGAGTCGCGGGCTGAACACTGAAGCTTTCTTT.

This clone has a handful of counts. CDR3 DNA sequence: TGTGCCAGCAGCCCTCGCCGACAGGTGGGGGGGAATGAGCAGTTCTTC. Translated: CASSPRRQVGGNEQFF. The chain recombines TRBV7-9 with TRBJ2-1; TRBD2 might be the D (7 bases). Germline CDR1 reads SEHNR; CDR2 reads FQNEAQ (reference sequence). Trimming stripped 5 bases from V and 7 bases from J, with 21 bases between. This CDR3 is 16 amino acids long. Variable domain in full (rest from reference TRBV7-9 and TRBJ2-1): DTGVSQNPRHKITKRGQNVTFRCDPISEHNRLYWYRQTLGQGPEFLTYFQNEAQLEKSRLLSDRFSAERPKGSFSTLEIQRTEQGDSAMYLCASSPRRQVGGNEQFFGPGTRLTVL.

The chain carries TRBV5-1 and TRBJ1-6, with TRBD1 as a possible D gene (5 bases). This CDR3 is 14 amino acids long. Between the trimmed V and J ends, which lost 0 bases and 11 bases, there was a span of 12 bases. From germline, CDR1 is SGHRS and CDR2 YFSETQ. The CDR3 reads CASSLVRQGTPLHF. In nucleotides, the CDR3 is TGCGCCAGCAGCTTGGTTCGGCAGGGCACACCCCTCCACTTT.

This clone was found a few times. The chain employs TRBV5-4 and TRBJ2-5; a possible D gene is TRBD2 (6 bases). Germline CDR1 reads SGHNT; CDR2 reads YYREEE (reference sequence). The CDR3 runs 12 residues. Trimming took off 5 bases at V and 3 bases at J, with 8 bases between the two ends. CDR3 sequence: CASSIAEETQYF. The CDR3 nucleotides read TGTGCCAGCAGTATAGCGGAAGAGACCCAGTACTTC.

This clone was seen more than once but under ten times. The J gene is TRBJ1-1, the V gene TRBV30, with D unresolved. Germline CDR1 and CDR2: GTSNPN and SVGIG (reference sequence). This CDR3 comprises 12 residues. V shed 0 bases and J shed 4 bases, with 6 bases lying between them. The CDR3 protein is CAWSVQTTEAFF. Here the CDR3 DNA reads TGTGCCTGGAGTGTACAGACCACTGAAGCTTTCTTT.

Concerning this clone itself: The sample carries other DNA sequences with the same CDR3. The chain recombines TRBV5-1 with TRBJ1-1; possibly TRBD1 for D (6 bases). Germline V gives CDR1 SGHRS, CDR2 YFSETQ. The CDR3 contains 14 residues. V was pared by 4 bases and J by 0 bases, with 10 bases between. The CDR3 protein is CASSPGQMNTEAFF. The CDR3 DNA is TGCGCCAGCAGCCCCGGACAGATGAACACTGAAGCTTTCTTT.

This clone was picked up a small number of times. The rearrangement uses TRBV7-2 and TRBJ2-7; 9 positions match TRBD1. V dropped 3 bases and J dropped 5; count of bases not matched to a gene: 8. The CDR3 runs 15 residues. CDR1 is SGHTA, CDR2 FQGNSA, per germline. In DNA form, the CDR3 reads TGTGCCAGCAGCTTTTCCGGGACAGGGAGGAACGAGCAGTACTTC. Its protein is CASSFSGTGRNEQYF.

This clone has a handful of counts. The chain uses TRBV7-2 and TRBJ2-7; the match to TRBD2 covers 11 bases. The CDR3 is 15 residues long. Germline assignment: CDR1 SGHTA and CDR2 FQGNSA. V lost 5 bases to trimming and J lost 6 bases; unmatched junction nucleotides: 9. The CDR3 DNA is TGTGCCAGCAGCACGGGACTAGCGGTGGTGGGCGAGCAGTACTTC. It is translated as CASSTGLAVVGEQYF.

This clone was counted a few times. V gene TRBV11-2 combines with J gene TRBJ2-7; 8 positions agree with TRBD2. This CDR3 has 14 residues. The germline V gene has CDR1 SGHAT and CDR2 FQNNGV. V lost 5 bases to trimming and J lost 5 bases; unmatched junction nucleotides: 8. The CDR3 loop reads CASSPREGPDEQYF. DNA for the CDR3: TGTGCCAGCAGCCCTCGGGAGGGACCTGACGAGCAGTACTTC.

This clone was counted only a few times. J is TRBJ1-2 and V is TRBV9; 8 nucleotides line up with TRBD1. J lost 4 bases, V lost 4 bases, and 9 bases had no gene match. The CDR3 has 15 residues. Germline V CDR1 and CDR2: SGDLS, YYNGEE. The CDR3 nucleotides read TGTGCCAGCAGCTCCCAGGCGGGGACAGGCTATGGCTACACCTTC. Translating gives CASSSQAGTGYGYTF.

The CDR3 spells CASSNSYEQYF. The CDR3, as DNA: TGCGCCAGCAGTAACAGCTACGAGCAGTACTTC. V is TRBV5-1 and J is TRBJ2-7; D gene ambiguous. Germline lookup yields CDR1 SGHRS and CDR2 YFSETQ. The CDR3 contains 11 residues. Trimming removed 5 bases from V and 3 bases from J, with 6 bases in between.

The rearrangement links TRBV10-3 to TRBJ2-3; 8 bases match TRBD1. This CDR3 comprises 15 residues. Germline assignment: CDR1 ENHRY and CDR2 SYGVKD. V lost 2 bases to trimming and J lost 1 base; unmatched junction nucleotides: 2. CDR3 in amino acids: CAISEPGGGTDTQYF. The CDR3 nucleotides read TGTGCCATCAGTGAGCCAGGGGGCGGCACAGATACGCAGTATTTT.

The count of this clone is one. CDR3 sequence: CASSIQHRGQEPQHF. DNA of the CDR3: TGTGCCAGTAGTATCCAGCACAGGGGGCAGGAGCCCCAGCATTTT. V and J are TRBV19 and TRBJ1-5; 9 nucleotides match TRBD1. The CDR3 loop spans 15 amino acids. Trimming removed 3 bases from V and 8 bases from J; junction bases left unmatched: 8. Per the germline V gene, CDR1 is LNHDA and CDR2 is SQIVND (reference sequence).

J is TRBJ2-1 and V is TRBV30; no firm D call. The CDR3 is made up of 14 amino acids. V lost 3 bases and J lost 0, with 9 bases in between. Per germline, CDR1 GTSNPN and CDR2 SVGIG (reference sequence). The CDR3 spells CAWREINSYNEQFF. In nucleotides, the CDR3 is TGTGCCTGGAGGGAGATCAACTCCTACAATGAGCAGTTCTTC.

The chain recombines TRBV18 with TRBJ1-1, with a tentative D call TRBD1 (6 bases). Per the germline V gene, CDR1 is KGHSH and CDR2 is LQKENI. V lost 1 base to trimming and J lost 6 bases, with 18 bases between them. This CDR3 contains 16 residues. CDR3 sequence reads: CASSPRQGRVVAEAFF. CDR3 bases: TGTGCCAGCTCACCACGGCAGGGGCGGGTTGTCGCTGAAGCTTTCTTT.

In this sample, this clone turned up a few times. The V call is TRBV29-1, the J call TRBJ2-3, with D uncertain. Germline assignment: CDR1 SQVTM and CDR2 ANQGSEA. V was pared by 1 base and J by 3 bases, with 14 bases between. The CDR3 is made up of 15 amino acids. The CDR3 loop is CSVEGLLVGTDTQYF. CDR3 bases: TGCAGCGTTGAAGGGTTGCTAGTTGGTACAGATACGCAGTATTTT.